The 7 T cell receptor beta chains presented below share a single source sample, sequenced in a study of blood T cells in healthy people across ages. With a J-beta primer mix and a sample-barcoded 5' primer, a second PCR ran roughly 7 to 11 cycles. TCRdb passed the 5' RACE reads through MiXCR, listing each CDR3 protein once. The repertoire holds around 1,000,000 distinct CDR3 sequences, with under 30% as singletons. These data also formed part of another study, on T cells of mothers and their children.

Sequencing was done on a sample of blood. The receptors here all came from a girl aged 2 to 10 in good health.

The chain carries TRBV9 and TRBJ2-3; D may be TRBD2 (5 bases). The CDR3 is 16 amino acids. V was clipped by 3 bases and J by 2 bases, with 16 bases between them. Germline V gene sequence: CDR1 SGDLS, CDR2 YYNGEE. The CDR3 bases are TGTGCCAGCAGCGCACTGCCTAGCTCGGACACAGATACGCAGTATTTT. It codes for CASSALPSSDTDTQYF.

This clonotype was detected only a few times. The CDR3 protein is CASSLGGGQFF. In nucleotides, the CDR3 is TGTGCCAGCAGCTTAGGGGGTGGACAGTTCTTC. This chain links TRBV11-2 with TRBJ2-1; D remains unclear. Germline-derived CDR1 and CDR2 are SGHAT and FQNNGV. Trimming left V 1 base short and J 13 bases short, with 8 bases between. This CDR3 has 11 amino acids.

The chain is built from TRBV7-3 and TRBJ2-5; 9 nucleotides agree with TRBD1. The DNA end favors TRBJ2-7, so the J call may be wrong. The CDR3 length is 15 residues. Germline lookup yields CDR1 SGHTA and CDR2 FQGTGA. The CDR3 is CASSFLTGGGYEQYF. The CDR3 DNA is TGTGCCAGCAGCTTTCTGACAGGGGGTGGCTACGAGCAGTACTTC.

This clonotype was counted only a few times. Here the CDR3 DNA reads TGTGCCAGCAGCTTAATCGGACAGGCAATCTACGAGCAGTACTTC. Its protein product is CASSLIGQAIYEQYF. The genes are TRBV7-2 and TRBJ2-7, with TRBD1 identical over 7 bases. Per germline, CDR1 SGHTA and CDR2 FQGNSA. This CDR3 has 15 amino acids. V was pared by 2 bases and J by 3 bases, with 7 bases of the junction left unmatched.

This clonotype was seen more than once but under ten times. V and J are TRBV11-2 and TRBJ2-4; D is perhaps TRBD1 (6 bases). The CDR3 consists of 13 residues. The germline V gene has CDR1 SGHAT and CDR2 FQNNGV. V was clipped by 4 bases and J by 9 bases, with 13 bases between them. CDR3 protein: CASSSNTGFIQYF. The CDR3 coding sequence is TGTGCCAGCAGCTCAAACACAGGGTTCATTCAGTACTTC. The variable domain in full, with the rest retrieved from reference TRBV11-2 and TRBJ2-4, is EAGVAQSPRYKIIEKRQSVAFWCNPISGHATLYWYQQILGQGPKLLIQFQNNGVVDDSQLPKDRFSAERLKGVDSTLKIQPAKLEDSAVYLCASSSNTGFIQYFGAGTRLSVL.

This clonotype was seen a handful of times. V usage is TRBV4-3 and J usage is TRBJ1-2, with a tentative D call TRBD1 (5 bases). V lost 0 bases and J 8 bases, leaving 16 bases between the germline ends. The V gene's germline CDR1 is LGHNA and CDR2 YSLEER. The CDR3 runs to 15 residues. CDR3 protein: CASSQDRGISGGYTF. The CDR3 DNA sequence: TGCGCCAGCAGCCAAGATCGGGGGATTTCGGGGGGCTACACCTTC.

This clonotype has a single count. The rearrangement uses TRBV4-1 and TRBJ2-5, with D perhaps matching TRBD2 (6 bases). V lost 5 bases and J 3 bases, leaving 16 bases between the germline ends. This CDR3 is built from 15 residues. Germline assignment: CDR1 MGHRA and CDR2 YSYEKL. CDR3 DNA sequence: TGCGCCAGCAGCGCCCTTCGGGAGATGGAAGAGACCCAGTACTTC. This sequence encodes CASSALREMEETQYF.